This entry lists 17 T cell receptor beta chains sequenced from one sample in a study of T cell repertoires in cytomegalovirus infection. TCRdb called the reads again in MiXCR, with one record for every CDR3 protein. The table includes around 280,000 distinct CDR3 sequences, 8% to 10% detected once. Input material: PBMCs. These receptors were taken from a human donor in good health (CMV status not recorded). Some clones in this sample may be carry-over from other donors' samples.

About this clonotype: Being one base from a much bigger clone, this may be a read error. The gene calls are TRBV6-5 and TRBJ2-3; the match to TRBD2 covers 8 bases. Germline-derived CDR1 and CDR2 are MNHEY and SVGAGI. V lost 6 bases to trimming and J lost 2 bases; unmatched junction nucleotides: 7. The CDR3 extends over 15 amino acids. CDR3: CASSLSGGYTDTQYF. CDR3 in DNA: TGTGCCAGCAGCTTGAGCGGGGGTTACACAGATACGCAGTATTTT.

This clonotype showed up many times. The chain has TRBV6-6 and TRBJ2-7; no clear D gene. V gave up 6 bases and J gave up 6 bases, with 12 bases separating them. The CDR3 contains 12 residues. Germline V gives CDR1 MNHNY, CDR2 SVGAGI (reference sequence). The CDR3 sequence: CASRSTSGEQYF. As DNA, the CDR3 is TGTGCCAGCAGATCCACGTCAGGCGAGCAGTACTTC.

This clonotype was recorded at least ten times. The chain carries TRBV6-2 or TRBV6-3 and TRBJ2-1; 10 bases are shared with TRBD1. Germline V lookup: CDR1 MNHEY, CDR2 SVGEGT. V trimming: 6 bases; J trimming: 4 bases; junction bases outside the gene matches: 6. The CDR3 is 15 amino acids. DNA for the CDR3: TGTGCCAGCAGCTCCCGACAGGGGGCTTACAATGAGCAGTTCTTC. The encoded protein is CASSSRQGAYNEQFF.

This clonotype was observed at least ten times. This chain connects TRBV14 to TRBJ2-7; TRBD2 agrees at 13 bases. Germline V CDR1 and CDR2: SGHDN, FVKESK. The CDR3 runs to 21 residues. Losses at the gene ends were 4 bases for V and 2 bases for J; bases not matched to a gene: 20. The CDR3 sequence: CASSPPGQGTLLAGGPYEQYV. The CDR3, as DNA: TGTGCCAGCAGCCCCCCCGGACAAGGAACATTACTAGCGGGGGGGCCCTACGAGCAGTACGTC.

V and J are TRBV5-5 and TRBJ1-2, with no clear D. The V end lost 0 bases, the J end lost 2 bases, and 8 bases lay between the germline ends. CDR1 SGHKS and CDR2 YYEKEE come from the germline V gene (reference sequence). The CDR3 loop spans 14 amino acids. The CDR3 spells CASSLVGGNYGYTF. The CDR3 bases are TGTGCCAGCAGCTTGGTTGGAGGAAACTATGGCTACACCTTC.

This clonotype was seen a handful of times. The chain has TRBV20-1 and TRBJ1-3; TRBD1 aligns across 10 bases. CDR3 size: 15 residues. Germline V gene sequence: CDR1 DFQATT, CDR2 SNEGSKA (reference sequence). V trimming: 2 bases; J trimming: 3 bases; junction bases outside the gene matches: 4. The CDR3 DNA sequence: TGCAGTGCTAGACCGGGACAGGGGCTTGGAAACACCATATATTTT. It encodes CSARPGQGLGNTIYF.

This clonotype turned up a few times. V is TRBV29-1 and J is TRBJ1-1; D might be TRBD1 (5 bases). The CDR3 extends over 13 amino acids. CDR1 is SQVTM and CDR2 is ANQGSEA in the germline V gene. Trimming stripped 4 bases from V and 0 bases from J, with 9 bases between. CDR3 in amino acids: CSVVRQMNTEAFF. In nucleotides, the CDR3 is TGCAGCGTTGTTCGACAGATGAACACTGAAGCTTTCTTT.

This clonotype appeared many times. This sequence joins TRBV19 and TRBJ2-1, with 8 bases that match TRBD2. Germline CDR1 reads LNHDA; CDR2 reads SQIVND (reference sequence). This CDR3 has 15 residues. Trimming took 3 bases from V and 7 from J; bases not matched to a gene: 8. CDR3 in DNA: TGTGCCAGTAGTATCGGCGGGGGGCATAATAATGAGCAGTTCTTC. Its translation is CASSIGGGHNNEQFF.

The sample holds many counts of this clonotype. This chain joins TRBV6-2 or TRBV6-3 and TRBJ2-7; the D call may be TRBD1 or TRBD2 (5 bases each). V dropped 5 bases and J dropped 2 bases, with 13 bases sitting between them. This CDR3 is built from 14 residues. The germline CDR1 and CDR2 sequences are MNHEY and SVGEGT. CDR3 residues: CASSPGPRTYEQYV. The CDR3 nucleotides read TGTGCCAGCAGTCCGGGACCGAGGACCTACGAGCAGTACGTC.

This clonotype was recorded many times. The chain links TRBV27 to TRBJ1-5; the match to TRBD1 covers 7 bases. The junction had 4 bases not matched to a gene; V was cut back by 3 bases and J by 2 bases. The CDR3 spans 15 residues. Germline V gene data show CDR1 as MNHEY and CDR2 as SMNVEV (reference sequence). The CDR3 DNA is TGTGCCAGCAGTTTTGAGGGGGCCGGCAATCAGCCCCAGCATTTT. Amino acids: CASSFEGAGNQPQHF.

This clonotype has only a few counts. V is TRBV29-1 and J is TRBJ2-3, with a possible D match to TRBD2 (6 bases). This CDR3 spans 13 amino acids. Trimming stripped 8 bases from V and 5 bases from J, with 17 bases between. Germline CDR1 SQVTM, CDR2 ANQGSEA. The CDR3 nucleotides read TGCAGCCCGCGAGGTGGGGGGAAAGATACGCAGTATTTT. Its protein product is CSPRGGGKDTQYF.

This clonotype was picked up a small number of times. V is TRBV12-3 or TRBV12-4 and J is TRBJ2-3, with 15 bases fitting TRBD2. V shed 2 bases and J 0 bases; nucleotides not matched to a gene: 9. CDR3 length: 20 residues. The DNA of the CDR3 is TGTGCCAGCAGTTTATGGGGACTAGCGGGGGGCAGGACTAGCACAGATACGCAGTATTTT. As protein: CASSLWGLAGGRTSTDTQYF.

In its sample, this clonotype was seen a few times. The rearrangement uses TRBV25-1 and TRBJ2-7; D call uncertain. Germline V lookup: CDR1 MGHDK, CDR2 SYGVNS. Trimming took off 7 bases at V and 6 bases at J, with 7 bases between the two ends. The CDR3 is 10 amino acids. This chain's CDR3 is CASTNTEQYV. The CDR3 DNA is TGTGCCAGCACCAACACCGAGCAGTACGTC.

This clonotype was counted between two and nine times. The chain has TRBV14 and TRBJ1-4, with TRBD1 matching over 7 bases. Per the germline V gene, CDR1 is SGHDN and CDR2 is FVKESK. Trimming at V came to 4 bases and at J to 8 bases, leaving 13 bases not matched to a gene. The CDR3 contains 16 residues. This chain's CDR3 is CASSPYMGQLPEKLFF. Written as DNA, the CDR3 is TGTGCCAGCAGCCCTTACATGGGACAGCTACCCGAAAAACTGTTTTTT.

This clonotype was counted ten times or more. The rearrangement links TRBV10-3 to TRBJ1-4; D is possibly TRBD1 (6 bases). The CDR3 length is 15 residues. V was clipped by 4 bases and J by 6 bases, with 15 bases between them. In germline, CDR1 is ENHRY, CDR2 SYGVKD. The CDR3 region is CAISGGGQEDEKLFF. CDR3 sequence (DNA): TGTGCCATCAGTGGGGGGGGCCAGGAGGATGAAAAACTGTTTTTT.

In this sample, this clonotype turned up a few times. This chain links TRBV29-1 with TRBJ2-3; no definite D call. Trimming cost V 3 bases and J 3 bases, with 10 bases left between them. This CDR3 spans 13 amino acids. From germline, CDR1 is SQVTM and CDR2 ANQGSEA. CDR3 DNA: TGCAGCGTTGAGTCCAGGTTTACAGATACGCAGTATTTT. Protein: CSVESRFTDTQYF.

The table lists this clonotype with many counts. V gene TRBV5-6 combines with J gene TRBJ2-2, with 7 positions matching TRBD1. The CDR3 has 18 amino acids. V was pared by 3 bases and J by 1 base, with 12 bases of the junction left unmatched. Per germline, CDR1 SGHDT and CDR2 YYEEEE. The CDR3 loop reads CASSSYRYDRVNTGELFF. For the CDR3, the DNA is TGTGCCAGCAGCTCGTATAGATATGACAGGGTGAACACCGGGGAGCTGTTTTTT.